Below are 22 T cell receptor beta chains sequenced from a single sample in a study of beta chain features in type 1 diabetes. Expressed TCRB transcripts were sequenced, since all the RNA that had been isolated was reverse transcribed. Assay used: immunoSEQ multiplex PCR; TCRdb lists only in-frame clones, some missing. The data contain roughly 500,000 clones, about an eighth of them singletons. Sequenced material: naive CD4+ T cells from blood. These TCRs come from a woman under 30 in good health.

With regard to this clone: At one end, the junction sequence differs from germline, possibly due to a read error. The rearrangement links TRBV6-5 to TRBJ2-1, with 13 positions matching TRBD2. CDR1 and CDR2 (germline): MNHEY, SVGAGI. The CDR3 has 14 amino acids. CDR3 loop: CDSSPGLAGRQQFF. The CDR3 DNA sequence: TGTGACAGCAGCCCGGGACTAGCGGGACGACAGCAGTTCTTC.

The J gene is TRBJ1-2, the V gene TRBV18; D perhaps matches TRBD1 (5 bases). The CDR3 extends over 12 amino acids. V lost 0 bases and J lost 10, with 9 bases in between. Germline V gene lookup returns CDR1 KGHSH and CDR2 LQKENI. The CDR3 DNA reads as TGTGCCAGCTCACCACCGGGGGTGGACTACACCTTC. This translates into CASSPPGVDYTF.

This clone turned up a few times. The genes are TRBV7-8 and TRBJ2-2; D possibly uses TRBD1 or TRBD2 (5 bases each). Trimming left V 5 bases short and J 4 bases short, with 17 bases between. This CDR3 has 16 amino acids. Looked up from germline, CDR1 is SGHVS and CDR2 is FQNEAQ. The CDR3 loop reads CASSPRGPATTGELFF. As DNA, the CDR3 is TGTGCCAGCAGCCCCCGGGGACCGGCGACCACCGGGGAGCTGTTTTTT.

With respect to this clone: Other DNA sequences in the same sample also yield this CDR3. V and J are TRBV7-2 and TRBJ1-2; D is undetermined. Germline CDR1 is SGHTA and CDR2 is FQGNSA. V was pared by 1 base and J by 2 bases, with 5 bases between. This CDR3 region has 13 residues. The CDR3 nucleotides read TGTGCCAGCAGCTTAGACGGAAACTATGGCTACACCTTC. Translating it yields CASSLDGNYGYTF. Complete variable domain (other parts from reference TRBV7-2 and TRBJ1-2): GAGVSQSPSNKVTEKGKDVELRCDPISGHTALYWYRQSLGQGLEFLIYFQGNSAPDKSGLPSDRFSAERTGGSVSTLTIQRTQQEDSAVYLCASSLDGNYGYTFGSGTRLTVV.

This chain links TRBV11-1 with TRBJ2-3; either TRBD1 or TRBD2 may fit D (5 bases each). CDR1 and CDR2 from the germline V gene are SGHAT and FQDESV (reference sequence). The CDR3 has 15 residues. V lost 5 bases and J 4 bases, leaving 16 bases between the germline ends. CDR3 in amino acids: CASSRHGGSADTQYF. The CDR3 bases are TGTGCCAGCAGCCGCCATGGGGGTAGCGCAGATACGCAGTATTTT.

The chain joins TRBV30 to TRBJ1-1, with D possibly being TRBD1 (5 bases). Trimming left V 0 bases short and J 1 base short, with 6 bases between. Germline V lookup: CDR1 GTSNPN, CDR2 SVGIG (reference sequence). CDR3 length: 13 amino acids. DNA for the CDR3: TGTGCCTGGAGTGTAGGACAGAACACTGAAGCTTTCTTT. It translates to CAWSVGQNTEAFF.

The genes are TRBV6-1 and TRBJ2-7; unclear D gene. The CDR3 runs to 16 residues. Germline assignment: CDR1 MNHNS and CDR2 SASEGT. V was clipped by 2 bases and J by 0 bases, with 14 bases between them. The chain's CDR3 is CASSEPGLWSSYEQYV. The CDR3 coding sequence is TGTGCCAGCAGTGAACCGGGTCTCTGGAGCTCCTACGAGCAGTACGTC.

In its sample, this clone was seen a few times. This rearrangement joins TRBV28 to TRBJ2-3; D assignment may be TRBD1 or TRBD2 (5 bases each). There are 15 residues in the CDR3. V was trimmed by 7 bases and J by 5 bases, leaving 19 bases between them. The germline CDR1 and CDR2 sequences are MDHEN and SYDVKM. CDR3 coding DNA: TGTGCCAGCATAGGTGCAGGGACGATTTTAGATACGCAGTATTTT. Translation gives CASIGAGTILDTQYF.

Remarks on this clone: Distinct nucleotide sequences in the sample also encode this CDR3. The rearrangement uses TRBV7-2 and TRBJ2-7, with 7 bases that match TRBD1. There are 12 residues in the CDR3. The germline V gene encodes CDR1 SGHTA and CDR2 FQGNSA. V trimming: 4 bases; J trimming: 4 bases; junction bases outside the gene matches: 1. CDR3 coding DNA: TGTGCCAGCAGCTCACAGGGGTACGAGCAGTACTTC. Residues: CASSSQGYEQYF.

The CDR3 reads CASSLVSDIGDTQYF. CDR3 bases: TGTGCCAGCAGCTTAGTTTCAGACATCGGCGATACGCAGTATTTT. V usage is TRBV7-3 and J usage is TRBJ2-3; D not certain. Trimming took off 2 bases at V and 6 bases at J, with 15 bases between the two ends. The V gene's germline CDR1 is SGHTA and CDR2 FQGTGA. The CDR3 runs 15 residues.

This clone occurred a few times. The genes are TRBV7-9 and TRBJ2-5; maybe TRBD1 (5 bases). V was cut by 3 bases and J by 5 bases, with 13 bases left in between. The germline V gene has CDR1 SEHNR and CDR2 FQNEAQ (reference sequence). The CDR3 consists of 14 residues. The CDR3 region is CASSFPQGRETQYF. For the CDR3, the DNA is TGTGCCAGCAGCTTTCCCCAGGGTAGGGAGACCCAGTACTTC.

This rearrangement joins TRBV7-8 to TRBJ2-2; no clear D gene. The germline CDR1 and CDR2 sequences are SGHVS and FQNEAQ. Trimming removed 5 bases from V and 7 bases from J, with 17 bases in between. CDR3 length: 15 amino acids. CDR3 bases: TGTGCCAGCAGCGCACTTTCTAGGTTCGACGGGGAGCTGTTTTTT. It yields the protein CASSALSRFDGELFF.

The sample holds a few counts of this clone. The genes are TRBV11-2 and TRBJ2-5; 7 nucleotides match TRBD2. The germline CDR1 and CDR2 sequences are SGHAT and FQNNGV. The CDR3 spans 15 residues. With V trimmed by 4 bases and J by 2 bases, 7 bases remained unmatched. CDR3 loop: CASSYEGLTQETQYF. In DNA form, the CDR3 reads TGTGCCAGCAGCTACGAGGGACTAACACAAGAGACCCAGTACTTC.

The chain carries TRBV15 and TRBJ2-5, with a possible D match to TRBD2 (6 bases). This CDR3 comprises 14 residues. The V and J ends lost 1 base and 2 bases respectively, with 8 bases between them. In germline, CDR1 is LNHNV, CDR2 YYDKDF (reference sequence). In DNA form, the CDR3 reads TGTGCCACCAGCAGAGGCCGGGAGCAAGAGACCCAGTACTTC. This encodes CATSRGREQETQYF. Complete variable domain (other parts from reference TRBV15 and TRBJ2-5): DAMVIQNPRYQVTQFGKPVTLSCSQTLNHNVMYWYQQKSSQAPKLLFHYYDKDFNNEADTPDNFQSRRPNTSFCFLDIRSPGLGDTAMYLCATSRGREQETQYFGPGTRLLVL.

V gene TRBV2 combines with J gene TRBJ2-6; D gene unclear. V gave up 1 base and J gave up 2 bases, with 6 bases separating them. The length of the CDR3 is 15 residues. CDR1 SNHLY and CDR2 FYNNEI come from the germline V gene. The CDR3 region has the DNA TGTGCCAGCAGTGAAGAGGTGGCTGGGGCCAACGTCCTGACTTTC. This gives the protein CASSEEVAGANVLTF.

This chain uses TRBV30 with TRBJ2-3; D might be TRBD1 (5 bases). Deletions cut 3 bases from V and 2 bases from J, with 9 bases between. This CDR3 contains 13 residues. The germline V gene encodes CDR1 GTSNPN and CDR2 SVGIG (reference sequence). The CDR3 nucleotides are TGTGCCTGGAGCATGGGGCTCACAGATACGCAGTATTTT. Its translation is CAWSMGLTDTQYF.

Only one count was recorded for this clone. The chain couples TRBV6-5 to TRBJ2-7; no reliable D call. The V end lost 5 bases, the J end lost 13 bases, and 21 bases lay between the germline ends. The length of the CDR3 is 13 residues. CDR1 is MNHEY, CDR2 SVGAGI, per germline. As DNA, the CDR3 is TGTGCCAGCAGTACTCGAGATAGACAAGTGGAATACGTC. It specifies CASSTRDRQVEYV.

The rearrangement joins TRBV25-1 to TRBJ1-4; 7 positions match TRBD1. V lost 5 bases to trimming and J lost 8 bases; unmatched junction nucleotides: 8. Per the germline V gene, CDR1 is MGHDK and CDR2 is SYGVNS. This CDR3 has 14 residues. CDR3 sequence (DNA): TGTGCCAGCAGTAAACAGGGGCGTTGGGAAAAACTGTTTTTT. It is translated as CASSKQGRWEKLFF.

This clone was seen a few times. This chain connects TRBV5-8 to TRBJ1-1; no clear D. Germline values: CDR1 SGHTS, CDR2 YDEGEE. Trimming removed 5 bases from V and 1 base from J, with 6 bases in between. This CDR3 region has 12 residues. The DNA of the CDR3 is TGTGCCAGCAGTAAAAAGAACACTGAAGCTTTCTTT. This translates into CASSKKNTEAFF. The full variable domain, with the rest looked up from reference TRBV5-8 and TRBJ1-1, is EAGVTQSPTHLIKTRGQQATLRCSPISGHTSVYWYQQALGLGLQFLLWYDEGEERNRGNFPPRFSGRQFPNYSSELNVNALELEDSALYLCASSKKNTEAFFGQGTRLTVV.

This clone came up many times. The chain recombines TRBV28 with TRBJ2-1, with TRBD1 identical over 7 bases. With V trimmed by 5 bases and J by 6 bases, 4 bases remained unmatched. Germline assignment: CDR1 MDHEN and CDR2 SYDVKM. CDR3 size: 13 residues. The CDR3 here is CASSGRDSNEQFF. Here the CDR3 DNA reads TGTGCCAGCAGTGGCCGGGACAGCAATGAGCAGTTCTTC. Variable domain in full (rest from reference TRBV28 and TRBJ2-1): DVKVTQSSRYLVKRTGEKVFLECVQDMDHENMFWYRQDPGLGLRLIYFSYDVKMKEKGDIPEGYSVSREKKERFSLILESASTNQTSMYLCASSGRDSNEQFFGPGTRLTVL.

This clone turned up a few times. The rearrangement links TRBV27 to TRBJ2-7; TRBD2 might be the D (5 bases). This CDR3 comprises 15 residues. Trimming left V 3 bases short and J 4 bases short, with 16 bases between. CDR1 and CDR2 from the germline V gene are MNHEY and SMNVEV (reference sequence). The CDR3 sequence is CASSLENTGVYEQYV. The CDR3 coding sequence is TGTGCCAGCAGTTTGGAGAACACCGGGGTGTACGAGCAGTACGTC.

V and J are TRBV7-9 and TRBJ2-1, with unresolved D. CDR3 length: 14 residues. Between the trimmed V and J ends, which lost 4 bases and 4 bases, there was a span of 11 bases. Germline V gene data show CDR1 as SEHNR and CDR2 as FQNEAQ (reference sequence). The CDR3 bases are TGTGCCAGCAGCTCCGAATCAACTTACAATGAGCAGTTCTTC. Protein: CASSSESTYNEQFF.